Sequencing of this T cell receptor beta chain was carried out in a study of T cell changes during pregnancy in multiple sclerosis. A few counts support this clone. The CDR3 length is 12 residues. Germline CDR1 reads SGHTA; CDR2 reads FQGNSA. Trimming removed 4 bases at V and 4 bases at J, with 4 bases between. Sequencing used immunoSEQ multiplex PCR; TCRdb keeps in-frame clones, though not all of them. The sample lists around 40,000 clones, around nine tenths occurring once. The input for sequencing was CD4+ T cells from peripheral blood mononuclear cells, taken before pregnancy. The sequence was obtained from a female donor with multiple sclerosis, enrolled in a pregnancy study. The chain uses TRBV7-2 and TRBJ2-2, with D hard to call. The CDR3 bases are TGTGCCAGCAGCTACAGCACCGGGGAGCTGTTTTTT. Amino acids: CASSYSTGELFF.